Listed below are T cell receptor beta chains from one sample, sequenced in a study of Ad26.COV2.S vaccination and SARS-CoV-2 variants. Sequencing used immunoSEQ multiplex PCR; TCRdb keeps in-frame clones, though not all of them. The table has around 250,000 clones, approximately 88% seen once. The sample consisted of peripheral blood, taken in a trial of Ad26.COV2.S vaccine versus placebo. Receptor source: a person aged 18-60 years who received the Ad26.COV2.S COVID-19 vaccine or a placebo. Each CDR3 is given with its conserved first and last residue. The order of the fields is V gene, J gene, CDR3 protein.

TRBV5-1	TRBJ2-3	CASSLIPLAAITDTQYF
TRBV5-4	TRBJ1-4	CASSLGGVATNEKLFF
TRBV19	TRBJ1-2	CASGQAGFYGYTF
TRBV4-1	TRBJ1-2	CASSQGTGTNYGYTF
TRBV3-1/TRBV3-2	TRBJ1-1	CASSQVAGNTEAFF
TRBV3-1/TRBV3-2	TRBJ2-1	CASSQGTSGGRNNEQFF
TRBV3-1/TRBV3-2	TRBJ1-6	CASSQRPGENSPLHF
TRBV11-2	TRBJ1-1	CASSFGRTEAFF
TRBV11-2	TRBJ2-5	CASSFGGGQETQYF
TRBV11-3	TRBJ2-1	CASSSRLAAGMDEQFF
TRBV5-1	TRBJ1-5	CASSLGQGSNQPQHF
TRBV12-5	TRBJ1-1	CASGLVLGRSTEAFF
TRBV6-5	TRBJ2-7	CASRTGEEQYF
TRBV10-3	TRBJ2-1	CAISESLGLDNEQFF
TRBV6-5	TRBJ2-1	CASRGGNEQFF
TRBV4-2	TRBJ2-5	CASSQDGVLETQYF
TRBV30	TRBJ1-2	CAWEARGYTF
TRBV4-2	TRBJ1-2	CASSPGGYGYTF
TRBV7-9	TRBJ1-1	CASTTWIEAFF
TRBV6-9	TRBJ2-1	CASSHLLSTYNEQFF
TRBV9	TRBJ2-2	CASSGTFGGELFF
TRBV30	TRBJ1-6	CAWSVQQGGNSPLHF
TRBV4-3	TRBJ1-4	CASSPPQTARGEKLFF
TRBV12-3/TRBV12-4	TRBJ1-6	CASSTSGVSPLHF
TRBV5-1	TRBJ2-1	CASSLDRGAYNEQFF
TRBV6-1	TRBJ2-1	CASSEPSRPEQFF
TRBV19	TRBJ2-1	CASSIDRAGGQFF
TRBV2	TRBJ1-5	CASSEAAARGLGQPQHF
TRBV10-3	TRBJ1-2	CAISESKGATGYTF
TRBV21-1	TRBJ2-5	CASSDTKGDQETQYF
TRBV30	TRBJ1-1	CAWSAVTEAFF
TRBV4-1	TRBJ1-3	CASSQGGARGGPGNTIYF
TRBV3-1/TRBV3-2	TRBJ2-3	CASSQALGLATDTQYF
TRBV11-3	TRBJ2-2	CASSLGLGELFF
TRBV4-2	TRBJ2-7	CASSQVGGLSSYEQYF
TRBV5-1	TRBJ1-6	CASSSGTVNSPLHF
TRBV28	TRBJ2-5	CASSLPLAGETQYF